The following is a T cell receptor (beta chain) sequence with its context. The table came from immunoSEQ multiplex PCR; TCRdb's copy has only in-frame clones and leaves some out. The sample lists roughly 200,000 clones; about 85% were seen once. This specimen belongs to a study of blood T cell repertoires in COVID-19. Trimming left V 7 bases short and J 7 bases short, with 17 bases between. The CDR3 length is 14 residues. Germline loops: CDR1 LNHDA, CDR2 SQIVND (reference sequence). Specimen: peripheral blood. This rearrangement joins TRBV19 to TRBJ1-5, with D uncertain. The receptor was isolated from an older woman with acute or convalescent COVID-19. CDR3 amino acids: CASTLDGSGQPQHF. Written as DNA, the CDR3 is TGTGCCAGTACCTTAGATGGGAGCGGACAGCCCCAGCATTTT.